One sample yielded the 24 T cell receptor beta chains listed below, sequenced in a study of blood T cell repertoires in COVID-19. TCRdb keeps only in-frame clones here, not all; method: immunoSEQ multiplex PCR. Of over 200,000 clones in the sample, approximately 83% are singletons; the top ten hold 3% to 3.5%. Sequenced: peripheral blood. All receptors come from a woman in her 30s who had recovered from COVID-19.

The chain has TRBV27 and TRBJ2-2; TRBD2 agrees at 10 bases. The CDR3 contains 16 residues. Trimming removed 5 bases from V and 1 base from J; junction bases left unmatched: 4. Per germline, CDR1 MNHEY and CDR2 SMNVEV (reference sequence). The CDR3 loop is CASSLLAGGNTGELFF. CDR3 sequence (DNA): TGTGCCAGCAGTCTCTTAGCGGGGGGGAACACCGGGGAGCTGTTTTTT.

The CDR3 coding sequence is TGTGCCAGCACCAGGGAAGAGACCCAGTACTTC. Translation gives CASTREETQYF. The chain combines TRBV2 with TRBJ2-5, with a tentative D call TRBD1 (5 bases). This CDR3 region has 11 residues. Germline V gene sequence: CDR1 SNHLY, CDR2 FYNNEI. The V end lost 7 bases, the J end lost 3 bases, and 6 bases lay between the germline ends.

This clone showed up just a few times. V gene TRBV7-6 combines with J gene TRBJ2-2, with TRBD2 matching over 11 bases. The V segment lost 4 bases and the J segment 1 base; nucleotides outside the gene matches: 5. CDR3 size: 17 residues. The germline V gene has CDR1 SGHVS and CDR2 FNYEAQ. CDR3 bases: TGTGCCAGCAGCTCCACACTAGCGGGGGTGAACACCGGGGAGCTGTTTTTT. Translation: CASSSTLAGVNTGELFF.

This chain connects TRBV3-1 (or the pseudogene TRBV3-2) to TRBJ1-3, with D possibly matching TRBD1 (6 bases). The germline V and J ends were trimmed by 4 bases and 0 bases, with 10 bases remaining between them. This CDR3 region has 15 residues. Germline-derived CDR1 and CDR2 are LGHDT and YNNKEL (reference sequence). CDR3 amino acids: CASSPGTFSGNTIYF. CDR3 DNA sequence: TGTGCCAGCAGCCCCGGGACATTCTCTGGAAACACCATATATTTT.

The genes are TRBV15 and TRBJ2-2; D not certain. This CDR3 spans 13 amino acids. Germline CDR1 is LNHNV and CDR2 is YYDKDF (reference sequence). V was cut by 3 bases and J by 3 bases, with 5 bases left in between. Here the CDR3 DNA reads TGTGCCACCAGCAGCTCCGACACCGGGGAGCTGTTTTTT. Translating it yields CATSSSDTGELFF. The full variable domain, completed using reference TRBV15 and TRBJ2-2, is DAMVIQNPRYQVTQFGKPVTLSCSQTLNHNVMYWYQQKSSQAPKLLFHYYDKDFNNEADTPDNFQSRRPNTSFCFLDIRSPGLGDTAMYLCATSSSDTGELFFGEGSRLTVL.

V is TRBV27 and J is TRBJ2-1; TRBD2 is a possible D gene (6 bases). The CDR3 has 14 amino acids. Germline CDR1 reads MNHEY; CDR2 reads SMNVEV (reference sequence). V was pared by 4 bases and J by 9 bases, with 16 bases between. The CDR3 sequence: CASSSSVIGGEQFF. The CDR3 bases are TGTGCCAGCAGTTCTAGCGTTATTGGGGGTGAGCAGTTCTTC.

The V call is TRBV6-2 or TRBV6-3, the J call TRBJ1-2; no clear D gene. Germline V gene data show CDR1 as MNHEY and CDR2 as SVGEGT. The CDR3 contains 16 residues. Trimming took 0 bases from V and 5 from J, leaving 16 bases between them. Here the CDR3 DNA reads TGTGCCAGCAGTTACTCGAGTGGTGAGGGAATGTATGGCTACACCTTC. Protein product: CASSYSSGEGMYGYTF.

The V and J genes are TRBV5-1 and TRBJ2-3; D might be TRBD2 (6 bases). The ends were cut back, 5 bases at V and 0 bases at J, with 13 bases in the middle. The V gene's germline CDR1 is SGHRS and CDR2 YFSETQ. CDR3 length: 15 amino acids. CDR3 loop: CASRLLGLSTDTQYF. The CDR3 DNA reads TGCGCCAGCAGGTTACTGGGACTTAGCACAGATACGCAGTATTTT.

The gene calls are TRBV9 and TRBJ1-6; TRBD1 agrees at 7 bases. CDR3 length: 17 amino acids. Germline-derived CDR1 and CDR2 are SGDLS and YYNGEE. V lost 3 bases to trimming and J lost 0 bases; unmatched junction nucleotides: 6. The CDR3 DNA is TGTGCCAGCAGCGCCCCCAGGGGGAGCTCCTATAATTCACCCCTCCACTTT. Translating it yields CASSAPRGSSYNSPLHF. The full variable domain, completed using reference TRBV9 and TRBJ1-6, is DSGVTQTPKHLITATGQRVTLRCSPRSGDLSVYWYQQSLDQGLQFLIQYYNGEERAKGNILERFSAQQFPDLHSELNLSSLELGDSALYFCASSAPRGSSYNSPLHFGNGTRLTVT.

The chain couples TRBV7-3 to TRBJ2-5; possibly TRBD1 for D (5 bases). The CDR3 runs to 17 residues. The germline V gene encodes CDR1 SGHTA and CDR2 FQGTGA. The V gene lost 5 bases and the J gene lost 0 bases, with 19 bases spanning the gap. CDR3 nucleotides: TGTGCCAGCAGCACCCACAGGAGACCACCATACCAAGAGACCCAGTACTTC. Its translation is CASSTHRRPPYQETQYF.

The chain employs TRBV15 and TRBJ1-4; D gene ambiguous. Germline values: CDR1 LNHNV, CDR2 YYDKDF (reference sequence). This CDR3 is built from 12 residues. Trimming stripped 0 bases from V and 8 bases from J, with 4 bases between. CDR3 protein: CATSRDQEKLFF. CDR3 DNA sequence: TGTGCCACCAGCAGAGATCAGGAAAAACTGTTTTTT.

V usage is TRBV18 and J usage is TRBJ1-4, with 8 bases aligning to TRBD1. V was clipped by 3 bases and J by 9 bases; unmatched bases: 9. CDR1 is KGHSH and CDR2 is LQKENI in the germline V gene. The CDR3 length is 15 residues. Here the CDR3 reads CASSPGGQAHQKLFF. The CDR3 DNA is TGTGCCAGCTCACCCGGGGGACAGGCACACCAAAAACTGTTTTTT. Filled out from reference TRBV18 and TRBJ1-4, the complete variable domain reads NAGVMQNPRHLVRRRGQEARLRCSPMKGHSHVYWYRQLPEEGLKFMVYLQKENIIDESGMPKERFSAEFPKEGPSILRIQQVVRGDSAAYFCASSPGGQAHQKLFFGSGTQLSVL.

This clone was seen just once. The CDR3, as DNA: TGTGCCAGCAGCCAATCCTTCGGTCAGGGGGCTGGCGGGGCCAACGTCCTGACTTTC. This sequence encodes CASSQSFGQGAGGANVLTF. This sequence joins TRBV16 and TRBJ2-6; 8 nucleotides match TRBD1. Germline CDR1 KGHSY, CDR2 FQNENV. V shed 0 bases, J shed 4 bases, and the junction held 11 bases outside the gene matches. The CDR3 has 19 residues.

The chain joins TRBV2 to TRBJ1-6; D is unclear. The CDR3 spans 14 residues. Per the germline V gene, CDR1 is SNHLY and CDR2 is FYNNEI. V was shortened by 8 bases and J by 3 bases, with 11 bases between the two germline ends. The CDR3 nucleotides are TGTGCCAGCTTTCGAGGGAACTATAATTCACCCCTCCACTTT. The encoded protein is CASFRGNYNSPLHF.

The chain links TRBV27 to TRBJ2-7, with 7 bases matching TRBD1. The trim removed 6 bases at V and 4 bases at J, leaving 9 bases unmatched. Per the germline V gene, CDR1 is MNHEY and CDR2 is SMNVEV (reference sequence). The CDR3 loop spans 14 amino acids. The CDR3 loop reads CASRTTGTIYEQYF. The CDR3 DNA reads as TGTGCCAGCAGGACGACAGGGACCATTTACGAGCAGTACTTC.

Of note for this clone: At one boundary the junction diverges from the germline segment, which might be a read error. This chain uses TRBV6-1 with TRBJ1-1; D not certain. Per the germline V gene, CDR1 is MNHNS and CDR2 is SASEGT. The CDR3 is made up of 14 amino acids. The CDR3 DNA is TGTGCCAGCAGTGAAGCTGACGACACCTTGAAGCGGGGCTTT. Its protein is CASSEADDTLKRGF.

The chain employs TRBV24-1 and TRBJ1-2, with 7 nucleotides matching TRBD1. This CDR3 contains 18 residues. The V gene's germline CDR1 is KGHDR and CDR2 SFDVKD. V lost 2 bases to trimming and J lost 0 bases; unmatched junction nucleotides: 11. Here the CDR3 DNA reads TGTGCCACCAGTGATTCCGGACAGGTTCCTCGCCCTAACTATGGCTACACCTTC. Translation gives CATSDSGQVPRPNYGYTF.

This clone was detected only a few times. CDR3 coding DNA: TGTGCCAGCAGCTTAAGGCTAGCGGGGGGTAATGAGCAGTTCTTC. This codes for CASSLRLAGGNEQFF. The genes are TRBV11-2 and TRBJ2-1; 11 bases align to TRBD2. Trimming cost V 2 bases and J 7 bases; bases outside gene matches: 4. The CDR3 spans 15 residues. Germline V CDR1 and CDR2: SGHAT, FQNNGV.

This clone was seen only once. The rearrangement joins TRBV6-1 to TRBJ1-2, with TRBD1 as a possible D gene (5 bases). Trimming stripped 2 bases from V and 8 bases from J, with 15 bases between. The CDR3 spans 14 residues. Germline-derived CDR1 and CDR2 are MNHNS and SASEGT. Here the CDR3 DNA reads TGTGCCAGCAGTGAATTTGGGGCATTACAGGGCTACACCTTC. The encoded protein is CASSEFGALQGYTF.

This chain connects TRBV27 to TRBJ2-7, with D tentatively TRBD2 (6 bases). The CDR3 is made up of 16 amino acids. The germline gives CDR1 MNHEY, CDR2 SMNVEV (reference sequence). Trimming shortened V by 3 bases and J by 2 bases, and 17 bases separated the two germline ends. The CDR3: CASSFSTPPGAYEQYF. The CDR3 region has the DNA TGTGCCAGCAGTTTTAGCACCCCTCCGGGGGCCTACGAGCAGTACTTC.

This clone was observed a few times. V usage is TRBV9 and J usage is TRBJ2-3, with 8 bases lining up with TRBD2. Germline V gene data show CDR1 as SGDLS and CDR2 as YYNGEE. This CDR3 contains 17 residues. J was trimmed by 0 bases and V by 0 bases; bases with no gene match: 6. CDR3 in amino acids: CASSVVSGGTSTDTQYF. DNA of the CDR3: TGTGCCAGCAGCGTAGTCAGCGGGGGAACTAGCACAGATACGCAGTATTTT. Full variable domain (missing parts from reference TRBV9 and TRBJ2-3): DSGVTQTPKHLITATGQRVTLRCSPRSGDLSVYWYQQSLDQGLQFLIQYYNGEERAKGNILERFSAQQFPDLHSELNLSSLELGDSALYFCASSVVSGGTSTDTQYFGPGTRLTVL.

The CDR3 spells CAVRGQGRTDTQYF. CDR3 DNA: TGTGCCGTTCGCGGACAGGGGAGAACAGATACGCAGTATTTT. V gene TRBV19 combines with J gene TRBJ2-3; TRBD1 matches 9 bases. Germline lookup yields CDR1 LNHDA and CDR2 SQIVND (reference sequence). Unmatched junction bases numbered 9, after V lost 11 bases and J lost 3 bases. The CDR3 is made up of 14 amino acids.

CDR3 in amino acids: CAVQGATNEKLFF. CDR3 DNA sequence: TGTGCCGTACAGGGGGCAACTAATGAAAAACTGTTTTTT. The V gene is TRBV6-6, the J gene TRBJ1-4; 8 bases fit TRBD1. V trimming: 11 bases; J trimming: 0 bases; junction bases outside the gene matches: 2. Germline-derived CDR1 and CDR2 are MNHNY and SVGAGI (reference sequence). The CDR3 length is 13 residues.

This clone has a handful of counts. The chain couples TRBV18 to TRBJ2-7, with D tentatively TRBD1 (6 bases). The ends were cut back, 9 bases at V and 4 bases at J, with 13 bases in the middle. The CDR3 runs to 12 residues. In germline, CDR1 is KGHSH, CDR2 LQKENI. The CDR3 region has the DNA TGTGCCAGTACACAGGGTTCATACGAGCAGTACTTC. Protein product: CASTQGSYEQYF.